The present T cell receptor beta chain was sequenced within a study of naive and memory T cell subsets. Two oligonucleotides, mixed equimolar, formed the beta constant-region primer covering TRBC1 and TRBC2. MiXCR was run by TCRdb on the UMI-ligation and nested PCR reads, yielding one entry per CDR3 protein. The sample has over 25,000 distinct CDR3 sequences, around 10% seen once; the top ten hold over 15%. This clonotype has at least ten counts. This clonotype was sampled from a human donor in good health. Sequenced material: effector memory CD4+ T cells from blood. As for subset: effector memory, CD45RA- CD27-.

DNA for the CDR3: TGCAGTGCTACCGCACTTGCGTTTCGTTCGGGTGGCTACACCTTC. Translating it yields CSATALAFRSGGYTF. This rearrangement joins TRBV20-1 to TRBJ1-2; no reliable D call. Trimming stripped 4 bases from V and 7 bases from J, with 22 bases between. This CDR3 comprises 15 residues. The germline CDR1 and CDR2 sequences are DFQATT and SNEGSKA (reference sequence).